This paragraph covers one T cell receptor beta chain sequence. Its target is not known. These data belong to a study of CD8 T cells in ankylosing spondylitis. Study-level points and caveats: Among TCR beta sequences, a motif of roughly 8 highly homologous variants appeared characteristic of ankylosing spondylitis blood.

Libraries of TCR beta came from quantitative 5'-RACE with molecular barcodes. TCRdb used MiXCR to reprocess the 5' RACE reads, holding one entry per CDR3 protein. The sample gives hundreds of thousands of distinct CDR3 sequences, about 10% of which show up once; about 0.49% is in the top ten. This CDR3 is 13 amino acids long. Germline V gene sequence: CDR1 GTSNPN, CDR2 SVGIG (reference sequence). Between the trimmed V and J ends, which lost 3 bases and 6 bases, there was a span of 14 bases. The receptor was derived from a male donor with ankylosing spondylitis. The V gene is TRBV30, the J gene TRBJ1-2; D call uncertain. The sample was blood, either unsorted or a sorted T cell fraction (not recorded which). The CDR3 spells CAWRGFGRNGYTF. CDR3 coding DNA: TGTGCCTGGAGGGGATTCGGCCGCAATGGCTACACCTTC.